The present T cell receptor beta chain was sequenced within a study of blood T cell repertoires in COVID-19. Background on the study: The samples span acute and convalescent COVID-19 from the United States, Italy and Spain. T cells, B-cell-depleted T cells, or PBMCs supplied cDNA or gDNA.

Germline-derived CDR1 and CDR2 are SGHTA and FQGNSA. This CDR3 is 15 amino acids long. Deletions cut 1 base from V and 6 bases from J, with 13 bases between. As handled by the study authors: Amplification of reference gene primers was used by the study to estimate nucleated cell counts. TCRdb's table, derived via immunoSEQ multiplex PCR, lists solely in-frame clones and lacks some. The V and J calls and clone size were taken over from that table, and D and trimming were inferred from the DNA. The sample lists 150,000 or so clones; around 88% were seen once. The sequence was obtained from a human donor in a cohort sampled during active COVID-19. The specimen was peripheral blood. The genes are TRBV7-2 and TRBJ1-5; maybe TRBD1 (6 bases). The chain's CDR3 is CASSLEQGGGQPQHF. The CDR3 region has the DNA TGTGCCAGCAGCTTAGAACAAGGGGGGGGTCAGCCCCAGCATTTT.